This TCR beta chain was captured by sequencing in a study of somatic mutations in cytotoxic T cells in rheumatoid arthritis. Concerning this clone: Its antigen is not known.

Assay used: immunoSEQ multiplex PCR; TCRdb lists only in-frame clones, some missing. The sample lists under 7,500 clones, roughly 75% occurring once. The germline CDR1 and CDR2 sequences are MNHEY and SVGAGI. The CDR3 consists of 15 residues. The V end was cut by 7 bases, the J end by 0 bases, with 10 bases between. Blood donors, with a median age of around 56 years (range roughly 21-70) and 50% to 65% female, made up the healthy control group. Overall study findings and caveats: For rheumatoid arthritis patients, the slight TRBV07 underrepresentation lacked multiple-comparison adjustment. Rheumatoid arthritis patients, but not healthy controls, exhibited increasing CD8+ clonality with age. About an eighth of the roughly 60 patients had a largest CD8+ clone above 20% of CD8+ cells.

This receptor was obtained from a woman aged 55-75 years in good health. The gene calls are TRBV6-5 and TRBJ2-6; D is unclear. The material sequenced was CD8+ T cells sorted from blood. CDR3 in amino acids: CASTLHNSGANVLTF. In nucleotides, the CDR3 is TGTGCCAGCACTTTACACAACTCTGGGGCCAACGTCCTGACTTTC.